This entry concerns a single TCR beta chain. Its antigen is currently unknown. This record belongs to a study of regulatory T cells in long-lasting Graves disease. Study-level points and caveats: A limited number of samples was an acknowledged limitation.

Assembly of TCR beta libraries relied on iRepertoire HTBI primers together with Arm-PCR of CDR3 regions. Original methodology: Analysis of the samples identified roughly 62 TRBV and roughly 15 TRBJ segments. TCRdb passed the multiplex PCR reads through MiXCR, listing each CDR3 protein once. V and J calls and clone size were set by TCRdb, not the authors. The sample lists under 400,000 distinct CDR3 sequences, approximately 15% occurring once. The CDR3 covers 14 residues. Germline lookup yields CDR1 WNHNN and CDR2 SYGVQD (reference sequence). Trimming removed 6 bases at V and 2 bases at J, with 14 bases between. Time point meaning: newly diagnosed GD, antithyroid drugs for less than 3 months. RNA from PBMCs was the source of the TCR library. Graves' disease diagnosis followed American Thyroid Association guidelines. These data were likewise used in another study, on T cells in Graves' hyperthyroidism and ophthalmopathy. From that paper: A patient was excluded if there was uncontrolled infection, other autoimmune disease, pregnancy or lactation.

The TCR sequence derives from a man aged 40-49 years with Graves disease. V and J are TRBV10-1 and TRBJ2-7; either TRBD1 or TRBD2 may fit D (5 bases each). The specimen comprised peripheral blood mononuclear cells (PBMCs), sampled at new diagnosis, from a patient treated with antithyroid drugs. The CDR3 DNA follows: TGCGCCAGCAGCCCCGGGACGGTCGCCTACGAGCAGTACTTC. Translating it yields CASSPGTVAYEQYF.